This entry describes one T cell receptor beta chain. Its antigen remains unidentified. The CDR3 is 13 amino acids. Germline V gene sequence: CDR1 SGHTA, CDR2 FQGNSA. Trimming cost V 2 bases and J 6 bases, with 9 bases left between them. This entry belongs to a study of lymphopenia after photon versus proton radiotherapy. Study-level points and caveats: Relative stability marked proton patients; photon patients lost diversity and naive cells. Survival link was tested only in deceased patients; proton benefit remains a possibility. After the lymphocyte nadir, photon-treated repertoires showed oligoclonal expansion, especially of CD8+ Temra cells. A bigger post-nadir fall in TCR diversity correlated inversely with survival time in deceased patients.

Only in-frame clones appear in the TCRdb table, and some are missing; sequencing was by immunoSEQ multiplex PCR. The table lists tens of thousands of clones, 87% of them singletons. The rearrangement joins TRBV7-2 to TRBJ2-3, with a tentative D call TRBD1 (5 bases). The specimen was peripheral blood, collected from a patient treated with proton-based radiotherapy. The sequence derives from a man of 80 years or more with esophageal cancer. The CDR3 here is CASSLNKGDTQYF. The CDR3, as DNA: TGTGCCAGCAGCTTAAATAAGGGGGATACGCAGTATTTT. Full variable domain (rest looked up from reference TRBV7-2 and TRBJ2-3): GAGVSQSPSNKVTEKGKDVELRCDPISGHTALYWYRQSLGQGLEFLIYFQGNSAPDKSGLPSDRFSAERTGGSVSTLTIQRTQQEDSAVYLCASSLNKGDTQYFGPGTRLTVL.